The 25 T cell receptor beta chains listed next were all sequenced from one sample in a study of T cells in Graves' hyperthyroidism and ophthalmopathy. RNA transcripts provided the source from which TCR beta CDR3 regions were amplified. The primer set for the first-round RT-PCR of the TCR CDR3 was HTBI. Each CDR3 protein gets one entry after TCRdb re-called the multiplex PCR reads with MiXCR. The repertoire holds hundreds of thousands of distinct CDR3 sequences, with roughly 45% as singletons. The sequenced sample consisted of peripheral blood or thyroid tissue (not recorded which). These receptors were taken from an adult man with Graves' disease, either hyperthyroidism or ophthalmopathy (not recorded which).

The V gene is TRBV12-3 or TRBV12-4, the J gene TRBJ1-5; D gene uncertain. V was clipped by 4 bases and J by 4 bases, with 14 bases between them. The CDR3 extends over 15 amino acids. The CDR3 sequence is CASSSDGEPNQPQHF. In DNA form, the CDR3 reads TGTGCCAGCAGTTCGGACGGCGAGCCGAATCAGCCCCAGCATTTT.

This rearrangement joins TRBV7-2 to TRBJ2-5; D is uncertain. Germline CDR1 SGHTA, CDR2 FQGNSA. CDR3 length: 12 residues. Trimming took off 6 bases at V and 4 bases at J, with 9 bases between the two ends. CDR3 loop: CASSMTRETQYF. CDR3 nucleotide sequence: TGTGCCAGCAGTATGACGAGAGAGACCCAGTACTTC.

This clonotype was detected a few times. V usage is TRBV6-6 and J usage is TRBJ1-6; D possibly corresponds to TRBD1 (5 bases). Germline loops: CDR1 MNHNY, CDR2 SVGAGI (reference sequence). This CDR3 spans 15 amino acids. V was clipped by 2 bases and J by 3 bases, with 8 bases between them. DNA for the CDR3: TGTGCCAGCAGTTACGTGGGGGGCTATAATTCACCCCTCCACTTT. Translated, it gives CASSYVGGYNSPLHF.

V usage is TRBV2 and J usage is TRBJ1-2, with a weak D call TRBD1 (5 bases). Trimming pared 5 bases from V and 7 bases from J, leaving 14 bases between. Germline V gene lookup returns CDR1 SNHLY and CDR2 FYNNEI. The CDR3 totals 13 residues. The chain's CDR3 is CASSRPGSPGYTF. CDR3 bases: TGTGCCAGCAGTCGCCCAGGGAGCCCTGGCTACACCTTC. Full variable domain (outside the CDR3, taken from reference TRBV2 and TRBJ1-2): EPEVTQTPSHQVTQMGQEVILRCVPISNHLYFYWYRQILGQKVEFLVSFYNNEISEKSEIFDDQFSVERPDGSNFTLKIRSTKLEDSAMYFCASSRPGSPGYTFGSGTRLTVV.

The chain is built from TRBV6-1 and TRBJ1-5, with a weak D call TRBD1 (5 bases). CDR3 size: 15 residues. Germline values: CDR1 MNHNS, CDR2 SASEGT. Between the trimmed V and J ends, which lost 3 bases and 0 bases, there was a span of 9 bases. This CDR3 is CASSDQGYSNQPQHF. DNA for the CDR3: TGTGCCAGCAGTGACCAGGGTTATAGCAATCAGCCCCAGCATTTT.

This clonotype turned up a few times. This sequence joins TRBV24-1 and TRBJ2-5; 11 nucleotides align to TRBD2. CDR3 length equals 13 residues. Germline V gives CDR1 KGHDR, CDR2 SFDVKD. The J segment lost 3 bases and the V segment lost 8 bases, leaving 1 base of the junction unmatched. The CDR3 coding sequence is TGTGCCACCAAACTAGCGGGAGAAGAGACCCAGTACTTC. This encodes CATKLAGEETQYF.

The rearrangement joins TRBV30 to TRBJ1-2; TRBD1 might be the D (6 bases). The V and J ends lost 4 bases and 4 bases respectively, with 10 bases between them. Germline V lookup: CDR1 GTSNPN, CDR2 SVGIG (reference sequence). The CDR3 is made up of 12 amino acids. The DNA for the CDR3 is TGTGCCTGGACCTCGACAGGCTATGGCTACACCTTC. This translates into CAWTSTGYGYTF.

Many counts were recorded for this clonotype. V gene TRBV20-1 combines with J gene TRBJ2-7; TRBD1 might be the D (7 bases). V lost 2 bases to trimming and J lost 3 bases, with 14 bases between them. Germline loops: CDR1 DFQATT, CDR2 SNEGSKA (reference sequence). This CDR3 contains 14 residues. The chain's CDR3 is CSARRQGGYYEQYF. DNA for the CDR3: TGCAGTGCTAGAAGACAGGGAGGATACTACGAGCAGTACTTC.

Concerning this clonotype: A read error may account for a junction end that differs from germline. The V gene is TRBV24-1, the J gene TRBJ1-4, with D possibly being TRBD1 (6 bases). CDR1 is KGHDR, CDR2 SFDVKD, per germline. The CDR3 consists of 13 residues. DNA for the CDR3: TGTGCCAGCAGTTGGGGGACACACGAAAAACTGTTTTTT. Amino acid sequence: CASSWGTHEKLFF.

The rearrangement joins TRBV2 to TRBJ1-4; D may be TRBD1 (6 bases). Trimming removed 6 bases from V and 4 bases from J, with 18 bases in between. CDR3 length: 16 amino acids. Per germline, CDR1 SNHLY and CDR2 FYNNEI. Here the CDR3 DNA reads TGTGCCAGCAGAGTCACTGCAGGGGCGGTTAATGAAAAACTGTTTTTT. Its translation is CASRVTAGAVNEKLFF.

A note on this clonotype: This may arise from a read error, as a much more abundant clone is one base away. This chain uses TRBV29-1 with TRBJ1-2, with 8 bases matching TRBD1. The ends lost 3 bases at V and 4 bases at J; junction bases unmatched: 10. CDR3 length: 15 residues. The germline gives CDR1 SQVTM, CDR2 ANQGSEA. As DNA, the CDR3 is TGCAGCGTTGACACGGGGGACAGGTATATCTATGGCTACACCTTC. Residues: CSVDTGDRYIYGYTF.

This clonotype was counted between two and nine times. The chain is built from TRBV7-8 and TRBJ2-7, with D possibly TRBD2 on 5 matching bases. The germline V gene encodes CDR1 SGHVS and CDR2 FQNEAQ. The CDR3 is 15 residues long. Trimming took off 5 bases at V and 4 bases at J, with 18 bases between the two ends. CDR3 bases: TGTGCCAGCAGCCCCACAGCGGCTAGCTCTTACGAGCAGTACTTC. This sequence encodes CASSPTAASSYEQYF. Complete variable domain (other parts from reference TRBV7-8 and TRBJ2-7): GAGVSQSPRYKVAKRGQDVALRCDPISGHVSLFWYQQALGQGPEFLTYFQNEAQLDKSGLPSDRFFAERPEGSVSTLKIQRTQQEDSAVYLCASSPTAASSYEQYFGPGTRLTVT.

This clonotype has a count of ten or more. The CDR3 protein is CASSLSGHEKLFF. The DNA of the CDR3 is TGTGCCAGCAGCTTGTCGGGTCACGAAAAACTGTTTTTT. V gene TRBV7-9 combines with J gene TRBJ1-4; D gene ambiguous. Germline CDR1 is SEHNR and CDR2 is FQNEAQ (reference sequence). Trimming took 3 bases from V and 8 from J, leaving 10 bases between them. This CDR3 comprises 13 residues.

CDR3 coding DNA: TGCGCCAGCAGCCCCGGAGGGGGACAGGGTAATGAAAAACTGTTTTTT. Translated, it gives CASSPGGGQGNEKLFF. The chain has TRBV5-1 and TRBJ1-4, with 9 bases aligning to TRBD1. The CDR3 is 16 residues long. Germline CDR1 is SGHRS and CDR2 is YFSETQ. J lost 4 bases, V lost 4 bases, and 8 bases had no gene match.

The chain recombines TRBV20-1 with TRBJ1-3; 10 bases fit TRBD1. Germline-derived CDR1 and CDR2 are DFQATT and SNEGSKA (reference sequence). CDR3 length: 15 residues. The V gene end was trimmed by 6 bases and the J gene end by 2 bases; junction bases not matched to a gene: 7. The CDR3 region has the DNA TGCAGTGCGCCGGACAGGGGGAGAGCTGGAAACACCATATATTTT. Translated, it gives CSAPDRGRAGNTIYF.

This clonotype was recorded many times. The genes are TRBV5-4 and TRBJ1-4, with 8 bases matching TRBD1. V was clipped by 1 base and J by 4 bases; unmatched bases: 3. Germline loops: CDR1 SGHNT, CDR2 YYREEE (reference sequence). CDR3 length equals 15 residues. CDR3 in DNA: TGTGCCAGCAGCTTGAACAGGGGGAGTAATGAAAAACTGTTTTTT. It yields the protein CASSLNRGSNEKLFF.

Turning to this clonotype: Being one base from a much bigger clone, this may be a read error. The rearrangement links TRBV10-3 to TRBJ2-2; the D is unclear. From germline, CDR1 is ENHRY and CDR2 SYGVKD. This CDR3 has 13 amino acids. In nucleotides, the CDR3 is TGTGTCATCAGTGAGTCCTACACCGGGGAGCTGTTTTTT. The encoded protein is CVISESYTGELFF.

The chain joins TRBV29-1 to TRBJ1-2, with D unclear. Germline assignment: CDR1 SQVTM and CDR2 ANQGSEA. This CDR3 region has 13 residues. The V end lost 8 bases, the J end lost 1 base, and 14 bases lay between the germline ends. The CDR3 sequence: CSIRQDNNYGYTF. CDR3 nucleotides: TGCAGCATAAGACAAGATAATAACTATGGCTACACCTTC.

The CDR3 nucleotides read TGTGCCAGCAGTAGGGGTCAGGTAGTGGGAGAGACCCAGTACTTC. Its protein is CASSRGQVVGETQYF. J is TRBJ2-5 and V is TRBV2; weak D call: TRBD1 (5 bases). Per the germline V gene, CDR1 is SNHLY and CDR2 is FYNNEI. V was shortened by 5 bases and J by 4 bases, with 17 bases between the two germline ends. The CDR3 covers 15 residues.

This clonotype showed up many times. The chain uses TRBV2 and TRBJ1-1; D is unclear. Germline CDR1 reads SNHLY; CDR2 reads FYNNEI. The CDR3 consists of 13 residues. The V and J ends lost 6 bases and 1 base respectively, with 9 bases between them. CDR3 in DNA: TGTGCCAGCAGGACGGGGAAGAACACTGAAGCTTTCTTT. It yields the protein CASRTGKNTEAFF.

The chain has TRBV2 and TRBJ2-7; TRBD2 matches at 8 bases. Unmatched junction bases numbered 10, after V lost 6 bases and J lost 3 bases. The CDR3 totals 15 residues. From germline, CDR1 is SNHLY and CDR2 FYNNEI. CDR3 bases: TGTGCCAGCAGCCAGGAGAGCGGGAGTGGCTACGAGCAGTACTTC. Translated, it gives CASSQESGSGYEQYF.

This chain connects TRBV5-1 to TRBJ1-1, with D maybe TRBD1 (6 bases). The V end lost 0 bases, the J end lost 4 bases, and 10 bases lay between the germline ends. Germline V gives CDR1 SGHRS, CDR2 YFSETQ. CDR3 length: 14 amino acids. The CDR3 nucleotides are TGCGCCAGCAGCTTGGTTACAGGGCGCACTGAAGCTTTCTTT. Protein sequence: CASSLVTGRTEAFF. The variable domain in full, with the rest retrieved from reference TRBV5-1 and TRBJ1-1, is KAGVTQTPRYLIKTRGQQVTLSCSPISGHRSVSWYQQTPGQGLQFLFEYFSETQRNKGNFPGRFSGRQFSNSRSEMNVSTLELGDSALYLCASSLVTGRTEAFFGQGTRLTVV.

Many counts were recorded for this clonotype. This chain links TRBV29-1 with TRBJ2-7; D perhaps matches TRBD2 (6 bases). V lost 5 bases, J lost 2 bases, and 13 bases lay in between. The CDR3 runs 13 residues. Germline V gene data show CDR1 as SQVTM and CDR2 as ANQGSEA. The CDR3 loop is CSVPGEDPYEQYF. In nucleotides, the CDR3 is TGCAGCGTTCCGGGGGAGGACCCCTACGAGCAGTACTTC.

This clonotype was seen repeatedly, ten times or more. CDR3 amino acids: CSAWVGWDSPLHF. The CDR3 region has the DNA TGCAGTGCCTGGGTAGGGTGGGATTCACCCCTCCACTTT. The J gene is TRBJ1-6, the V gene TRBV20-1, with D unclear. Per the germline V gene, CDR1 is DFQATT and CDR2 is SNEGSKA (reference sequence). Trimming stripped 6 bases from V and 8 bases from J, with 14 bases between. The CDR3 extends over 13 amino acids.

This rearrangement joins TRBV6-1 to TRBJ2-7, with D perhaps matching TRBD1 (6 bases). Germline V CDR1 and CDR2: MNHNS, SASEGT. CDR3 length equals 16 residues. Trimming removed 6 bases at V and 1 base at J, with 19 bases between. The CDR3: CASRQTRQALSYEQYF. In nucleotides, the CDR3 is TGTGCCAGCAGGCAGACCCGACAGGCCCTATCCTACGAGCAGTACTTC.